This record concerns one TCR beta chain sequence. Its antigen is currently unknown. The data belong to a study of T cell repertoires in cytomegalovirus infection. Study information: Public TCR beta signature analysis indicated the presence of both CMV infection and matching HLA type.

The germline CDR1 and CDR2 sequences are MNHEY and SVGAGI. J lost 6 bases, V lost 4 bases, and 14 bases had no gene match. This CDR3 contains 16 residues. TCRdb reprocessed the reads via MiXCR and lists one record per CDR3 protein. The data show more than 45,000 distinct CDR3 sequences, with around 18% seen just once and 64% held by the top ten. The sequences come from CD8+ T cells from cultured PBMCs, collected from culture after CMV antigen stimulation. The sequence came from a human donor in good health (CMV status not recorded). Some clones in this sample may be carry-over from other donors' samples. This rearrangement joins TRBV6-5 to TRBJ1-2; 7 bases align to TRBD1. The CDR3 region has the DNA TGTGCCAGCAGTTCCCACCCCACTTCAACAGGGGATGGCTACACCTTC. As protein: CASSSHPTSTGDGYTF.